The TCR beta chain described here comes from a study of cytomegalovirus exposure and HLA in healthy donors. The primer mix had 60 Vbeta and 13 Jbeta primers. The method was immunoSEQ multiplex PCR; TCRdb's version includes in-frame clones alone and lacks a portion of them. This repertoire includes 150,000 to 200,000 clones. The CDR3 has 16 residues. V gave up 5 bases and J gave up 6 bases; unmatched junction bases: 10. Germline CDR1 reads MNHEY; CDR2 reads SMNVEV (reference sequence). This chain links TRBV27 with TRBJ2-1; 10 nucleotides match TRBD2. The sample was PBMCs. This TCR derives from a man younger than 40 in good health and CMV-seronegative. The CDR3 DNA reads as TGTGCCAGCAGTCCTAGGTTACTAGCGGGGTCCAATGAGCAGTTCTTC. It specifies CASSPRLLAGSNEQFF.